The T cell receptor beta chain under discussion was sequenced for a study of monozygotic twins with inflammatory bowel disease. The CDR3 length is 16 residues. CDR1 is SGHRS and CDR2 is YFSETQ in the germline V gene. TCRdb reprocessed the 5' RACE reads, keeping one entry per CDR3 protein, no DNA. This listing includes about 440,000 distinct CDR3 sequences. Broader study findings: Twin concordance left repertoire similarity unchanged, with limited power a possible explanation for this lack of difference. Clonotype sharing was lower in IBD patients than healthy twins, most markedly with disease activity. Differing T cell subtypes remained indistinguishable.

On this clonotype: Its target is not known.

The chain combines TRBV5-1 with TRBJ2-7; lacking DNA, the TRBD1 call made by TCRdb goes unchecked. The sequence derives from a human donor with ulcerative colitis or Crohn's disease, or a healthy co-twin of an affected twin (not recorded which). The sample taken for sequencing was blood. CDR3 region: CASSTGLGQGALEQYF.